The sequence of this TCR beta chain was determined in a study of cytomegalovirus exposure and HLA in healthy donors. The PCR used 60 Vbeta and 13 Jbeta primers. Profiling relied on immunoSEQ multiplex PCR, and the TCRdb table lists in-frame clones only, not all of them. The table includes about 100,000 clones, roughly 80% detected once. This CDR3 region has 15 residues. Germline V gene sequence: CDR1 LNHDA, CDR2 SQIVND (reference sequence). V shed 5 bases and J 2 bases; nucleotides not matched to a gene: 6. General study results and limits: Being indistinguishable, some V segments were excluded, TRBV6-2 and TRBV6-3 among them. Per a later analysis, HLA-associated TCR beta chains showed more clonal expansion than other, equally common TCR beta chains. The CMV antigen specificity of a few CMV-associated chains was confirmed through in vitro analysis.

For this clone: Its antigen is unknown.

The chain has TRBV19 and TRBJ2-7, with TRBD1 identical over 10 bases. The specimen sequenced was PBMCs. The origin of this receptor is a man aged 40-49 years in good health and CMV-seropositive. The CDR3: CASSLPGTGAYEQYF. The CDR3 DNA follows: TGTGCCAGTAGTTTACCCGGGACAGGGGCCTACGAGCAGTACTTC. Variable domain in full (rest from reference TRBV19 and TRBJ2-7): DGGITQSPKYLFRKEGQNVTLSCEQNLNHDAMYWYRQDPGQGLRLIYYSQIVNDFQKGDIAEGYSVSREKKESFPLTVTSAQKNPTAFYLCASSLPGTGAYEQYFGPGTRLTVT.